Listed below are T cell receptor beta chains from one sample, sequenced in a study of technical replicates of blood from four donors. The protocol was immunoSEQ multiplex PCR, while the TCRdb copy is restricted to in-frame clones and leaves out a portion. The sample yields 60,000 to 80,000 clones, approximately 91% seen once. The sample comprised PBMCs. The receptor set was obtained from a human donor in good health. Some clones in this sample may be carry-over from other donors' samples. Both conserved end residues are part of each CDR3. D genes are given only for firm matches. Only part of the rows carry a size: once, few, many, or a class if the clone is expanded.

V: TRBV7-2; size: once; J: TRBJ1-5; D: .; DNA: TGTGCCAGCAGCTTAGTGATGGGGAGAGATAGCAATCAGCCCCAGCATTTT; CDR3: CASSLVMGRDSNQPQHF
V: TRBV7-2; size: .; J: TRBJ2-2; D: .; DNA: TGTGCCAGCAGCTCCTCTAGACTGGTGAACACCGGGGAGCTGTTTTTT; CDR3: CASSSSRLVNTGELFF
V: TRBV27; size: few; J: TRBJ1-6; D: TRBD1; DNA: TGTGCCACCCGACAGGGCCCCTATAATTCACCCCTCCACTTT; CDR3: CATRQGPYNSPLHF
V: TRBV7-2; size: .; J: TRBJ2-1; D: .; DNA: TGTGCCAGCATCCGCCCCGGCTACAATGAGCAGTTCTTC; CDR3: CASIRPGYNEQFF
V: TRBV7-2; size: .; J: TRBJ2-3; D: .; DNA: TGTGCCAGCAGCTTTGCTGCTACTTCCACAGATACGCAGTATTTT; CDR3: CASSFAATSTDTQYF
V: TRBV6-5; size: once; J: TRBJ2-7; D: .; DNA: TGTGCCAGCAGTTACGACGGGCGGGGGCGATCCTACGAGCAGTACTTC; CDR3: CASSYDGRGRSYEQYF
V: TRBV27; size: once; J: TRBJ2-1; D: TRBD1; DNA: TGTGCCAGCAGTTTGGACAGGGGAGGGCACAATGAGCAGTTCTTC; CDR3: CASSLDRGGHNEQFF
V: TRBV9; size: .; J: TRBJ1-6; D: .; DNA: TGTGCCAGCAGCGTACTCCCTGGTGAAGCCGGGTCCTCCTATAATTCACCCCTCCACTTT; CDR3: CASSVLPGEAGSSYNSPLHF
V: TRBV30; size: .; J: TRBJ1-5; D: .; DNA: TGTGCCTGGAGTGTGAGAACAGGGAATCAGCCCCAGCATTTT; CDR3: CAWSVRTGNQPQHF
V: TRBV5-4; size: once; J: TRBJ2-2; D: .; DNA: TGTGCCAGCACCCCGGAGGGGCCGAACACCGGGGAGCTGTTTTTT; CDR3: CASTPEGPNTGELFF
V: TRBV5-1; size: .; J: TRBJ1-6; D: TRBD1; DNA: TGCGCCAGCAGCTTGGAGACAGGGGACTCACCCCTCCACTTT; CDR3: CASSLETGDSPLHF
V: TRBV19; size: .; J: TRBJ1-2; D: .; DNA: TGTGCCAGTACCCATGGCGGGAGGGGCATCTATGGCTACACCTTC; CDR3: CASTHGGRGIYGYTF